This T cell receptor beta chain emerged from a study of shared clonotypes between healthy human individuals. Study-level results: Clonotype sharing among donors, it was expected, would be affected by sequencing depth. It was observed that roughly 5% of naive CD4 clonotypes were shared across several donors. In contrast to clonotypes shared by all four donors, non-shared clonotypes had lower generation probabilities.

Replicate sorted-subset PCRs were loaded with around 220 ng DNA, roughly 33,000 T cell genomes. The repertoire was sequenced with immunoSEQ multiplex PCR; TCRdb's copy has only in-frame clones and lacks some. The repertoire holds millions of clones, roughly 93% seen once, with 0.3% to 0.4% in the top ten. As regards this clone: Antigen: not known.

This CDR3 contains 15 residues. In germline, CDR1 is MNHNY, CDR2 SVGAGI (reference sequence). V was pared by 2 bases and J by 2 bases, with 11 bases between. The receptor comes from a man younger than 35 in good health. Some clones in this sample may be carry-over from other donors' samples. The specimen was naive CD4+ T cells from PBMCs. Subset specified: CD45RA+ positively selected. The V call is TRBV6-6, the J call TRBJ2-3, with D perhaps matching TRBD2 (6 bases). CDR3 nucleotides: TGTGCCAGCAGTTACCCGGGAGAAGCCACAGATACGCAGTATTTT. Its protein is CASSYPGEATDTQYF.